This T cell receptor (beta chain) appears in the sequencing data of a study of T-cell memory formation after mild COVID-19. It was 5'RACE with constant-segment primers that produced the TCR alpha and TCR beta cDNA libraries, which carried sample barcodes and UMIs. TCRdb reprocessed the 5' RACE reads with MiXCR, giving one entry per CDR3 protein. The sample consists of hundreds of thousands of distinct CDR3 sequences, more than 15% of them appearing once. As regards this clonotype: The antigen is undetermined.

Study-wide findings and caveats: Of the contracting clones, CD4+ ones lay mainly in CM and EM, and CD8+ ones in EMRA. Second-wave clones reaching peak frequency on day 37 lacked confirmed SARS-CoV-2 specificity. Day 15 to 85 contractors were CD4/CD8 balanced; later expanders leaned CD4+.

V gave up 5 bases and J gave up 5 bases, with 12 bases separating them. The CDR3 covers 12 residues. Germline V gene sequence: CDR1 DFQATT, CDR2 SNEGSKA (reference sequence). The gene calls are TRBV20-1 and TRBJ2-5; D not resolved. The TCR comes from a young man who had mild COVID-19 (a few samples of this study predate the infection). Cell type and time point are not known. The specimen sequenced was PBMCs or a T cell subset sorted from them (not recorded which). CDR3 nucleotides: TGCAGTGCTCCGGAATTTTCGGAGACCCAGTACTTC. Translated, it gives CSAPEFSETQYF.